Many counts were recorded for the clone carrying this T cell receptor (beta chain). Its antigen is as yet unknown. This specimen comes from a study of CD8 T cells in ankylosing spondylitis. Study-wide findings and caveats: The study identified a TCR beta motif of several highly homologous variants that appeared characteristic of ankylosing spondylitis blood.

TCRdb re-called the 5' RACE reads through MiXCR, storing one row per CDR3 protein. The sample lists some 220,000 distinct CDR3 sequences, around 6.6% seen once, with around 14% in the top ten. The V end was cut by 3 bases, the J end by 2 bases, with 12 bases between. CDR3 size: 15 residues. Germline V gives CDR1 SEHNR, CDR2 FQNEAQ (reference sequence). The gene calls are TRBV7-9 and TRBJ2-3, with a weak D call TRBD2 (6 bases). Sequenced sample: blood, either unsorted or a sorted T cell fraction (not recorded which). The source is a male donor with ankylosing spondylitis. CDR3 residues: CASSFRDFPTDTQYF. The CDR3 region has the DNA TGTGCCAGCAGCTTCCGGGACTTCCCCACAGATACGCAGTATTTT.